This entry concerns a single T cell receptor (beta chain). The data belong to a study of cytomegalovirus exposure and HLA in healthy donors. Primers included in the PCR were 60 Vbeta and 13 Jbeta primers. Using immunoSEQ multiplex PCR, the repertoire was profiled, and TCRdb retains in-frame clones only, with some absent. The sample shows some 100,000 clones, 60% to 75% of them seen only once. The CDR3 runs 16 residues. CDR1 is SGHNT and CDR2 is YYREEE in the germline V gene (reference sequence). Trimming took 0 bases from V and 4 from J; bases not matched to a gene: 5. The sequence was obtained from a man aged 50 to 60 in good health and CMV-seronegative. V and J are TRBV5-4 and TRBJ1-1; 11 nucleotides align to TRBD1. What was sequenced was PBMCs. The CDR3 bases are TGTGCCAGCAGCTTGGGGGGACAGGGGGGGAGCACTGAAGCTTTCTTT. This codes for CASSLGGQGGSTEAFF. Together with reference TRBV5-4 and TRBJ1-1, the CDR3 gives the full variable domain: ETGVTQSPTHLIKTRGQQVTLRCSSQSGHNTVSWYQQALGQGPQFIFQYYREEENGRGNFPPRFSGLQFPNYSSELNVNALELDDSALYLCASSLGGQGGSTEAFFGQGTRLTVV.